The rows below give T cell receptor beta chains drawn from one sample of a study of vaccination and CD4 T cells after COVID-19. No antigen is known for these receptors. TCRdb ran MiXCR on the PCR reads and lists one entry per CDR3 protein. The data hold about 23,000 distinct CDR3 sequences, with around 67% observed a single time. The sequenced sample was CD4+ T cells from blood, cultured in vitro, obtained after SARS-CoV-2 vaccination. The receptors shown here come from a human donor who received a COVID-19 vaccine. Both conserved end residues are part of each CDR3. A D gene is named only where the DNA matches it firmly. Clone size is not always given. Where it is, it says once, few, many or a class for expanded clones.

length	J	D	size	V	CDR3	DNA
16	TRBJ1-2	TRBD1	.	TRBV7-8	CASSSNSPGQASGYTF	TGTGCCAGCAGCTCTAATAGTCCGGGACAGGCTTCCGGCTACACCTTC
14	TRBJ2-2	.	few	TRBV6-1	CASRSGPNTGELFF	TGTGCCAGCAGATCGGGCCCTAACACCGGGGAGCTGTTTTTT
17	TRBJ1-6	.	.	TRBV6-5	CASSYGMRSGVNSPLHF	TGTGCCAGCAGTTACGGTATGCGGAGTGGCGTTAATTCACCCCTCCACTTT
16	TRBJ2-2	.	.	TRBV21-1	CASSCGLAGSFGELFF	TGTGCCAGCAGCTGCGGACTAGCGGGGTCCTTCGGGGAGCTGTTTTTT
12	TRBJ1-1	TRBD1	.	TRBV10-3	CAISGQGAEAFF	TGTGCCATCAGTGGACAGGGGGCTGAAGCTTTCTTT
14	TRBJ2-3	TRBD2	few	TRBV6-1	CASRRGARTDTQYF	TGTGCCAGCAGGCGGGGGGCGCGCACAGATACGCAGTATTTT
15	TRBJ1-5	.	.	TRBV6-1	CASSEIGGRDQPQHF	TGTGCCAGCAGTGAAATCGGGGGCAGGGACCAGCCCCAGCATTTT
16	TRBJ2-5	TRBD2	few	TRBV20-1	CSAGPLSGGLQETQYF	TGCAGTGCTGGGCCTTTAAGCGGGGGGCTTCAAGAGACCCAGTACTTC
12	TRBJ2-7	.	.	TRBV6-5	CASSSQTGWQYF	TGTGCCAGCAGTTCCCAAACAGGGTGGCAGTACTTC
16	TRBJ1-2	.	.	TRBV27	CASLGTPSPANYGYTF	TGTGCCAGCTTAGGGACGCCCTCCCCAGCTAACTATGGCTACACCTTC
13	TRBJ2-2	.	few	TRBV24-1	CATSWEYTGELFF	TGTGCCACCTCCTGGGAGTACACCGGGGAGCTGTTTTTT
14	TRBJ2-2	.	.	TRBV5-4	CASTGTLNTGELFF	TGTGCCAGCACCGGGACCCTGAACACCGGGGAGCTGTTTTTT
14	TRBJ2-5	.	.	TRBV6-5	CASSYGAGQETQYF	TGTGCCAGCAGTTATGGTGCAGGTCAAGAGACCCAGTACTTC
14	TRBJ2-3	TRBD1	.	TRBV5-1	CASSPGQETDTQYF	TGCGCCAGCAGCCCGGGACAGGAAACAGATACGCAGTATTTT
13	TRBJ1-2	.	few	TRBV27	CASSRGSDYGYTF	TGTGCCAGCAGCCGAGGGTCGGACTATGGCTACACCTTC
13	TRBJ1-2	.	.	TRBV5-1	CASSPGHNYGCTF	TGCGCCAGCAGCCCCGGGCATAACTATGGCTGCACCTTC
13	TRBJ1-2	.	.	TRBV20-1	CSAQTQGSYGYTF	TGCAGTGCGCAAACCCAGGGTTCCTATGGCTACACCTTC
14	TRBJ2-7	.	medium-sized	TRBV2	CASKGLGNSYEQYF	TGTGCCAGCAAAGGGTTGGGGAACTCCTACGAGCAGTACTTC
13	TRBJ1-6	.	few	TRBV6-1	CASRPPSSSPLHF	TGTGCCAGCAGGCCTCCGTCTTCTTCACCCCTCCACTTT
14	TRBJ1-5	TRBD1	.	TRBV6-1	CASRFGTGDQPQHF	TGTGCCAGCAGATTCGGGACAGGGGATCAGCCCCAGCATTTT
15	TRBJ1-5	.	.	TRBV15	CATSRSFNSNQPQHF	TGTGCCACCAGCAGGTCCTTTAATAGCAATCAGCCCCAGCATTTT
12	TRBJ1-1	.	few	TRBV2	CASSRIQGSPFF	TGTGCCAGCAGTCGAATACAGGGTAGCCCTTTCTTT
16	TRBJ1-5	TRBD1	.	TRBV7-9	CASSPQGQGSNQPQHF	TGTGCCAGCAGCCCCCAAGGACAGGGTAGCAATCAGCCCCAGCATTTT
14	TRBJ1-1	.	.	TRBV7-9	CASSLGGWGTEAFF	TGTGCCAGCAGCTTAGGAGGGTGGGGGACTGAAGCTTTCTTT
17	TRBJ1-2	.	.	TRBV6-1	CASTTATPGLGNYGYTF	TGTGCCAGCACCACTGCCACCCCAGGGTTGGGAAACTATGGCTACACCTTC
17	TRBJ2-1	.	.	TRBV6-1	CASSGPPGTGSYNEQFF	TGTGCCAGCAGTGGGCCTCCCGGGACGGGCTCCTACAATGAGCAGTTCTTC
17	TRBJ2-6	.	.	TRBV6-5	CASSYSGQSSGANVLTF	TGTGCCAGCAGTTACTCGGGGCAGAGCTCTGGGGCCAACGTCCTGACTTTC
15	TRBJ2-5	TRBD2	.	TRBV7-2	CASSLVRGGRETQYF	TGTGCCAGCAGCTTGGTACGGGGGGGCCGAGAGACCCAGTACTTC
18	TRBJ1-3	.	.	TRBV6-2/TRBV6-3	CASSRTRDKPSSGNTIYF	TGTGCCAGCAGTCGCACTCGGGACAAACCCAGCTCTGGAAACACCATATATTTT
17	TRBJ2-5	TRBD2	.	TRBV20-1	CSARDPGLAGGQETQYF	TGCAGTGCTAGAGACCCCGGACTAGCGGGGGGCCAAGAGACCCAGTACTTC
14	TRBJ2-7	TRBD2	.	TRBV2	CASSEGGGFYEQYF	TGTGCCAGCAGTGAAGGCGGGGGGTTTTACGAGCAGTACTTC
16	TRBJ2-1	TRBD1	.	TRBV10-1	CASSESGGTGLNEQFF	TGCGCCAGCAGTGAGTCGGGGGGGACAGGGTTGAATGAGCAGTTCTTC
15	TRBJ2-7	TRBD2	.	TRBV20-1	CSARVTSGGSYEQYF	TGCAGTGCTAGGGTGACTAGCGGGGGCTCCTACGAGCAGTACTTC
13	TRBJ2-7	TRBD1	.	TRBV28	CASRGTGGVEQYF	TGTGCCAGCAGGGGGACAGGGGGTGTCGAGCAGTACTTC
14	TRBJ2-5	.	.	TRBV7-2	CASSSTNYQETQYF	TGTGCCAGCAGCTCGACGAACTACCAAGAGACCCAGTACTTC
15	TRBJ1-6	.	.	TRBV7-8	CASSLAGFRDTTLHF	TGTGCCAGCAGCTTAGCCGGGTTTCGGGACACAACCCTCCACTTT
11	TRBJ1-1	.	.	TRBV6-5	CASSYGTEAFF	TGTGCCAGCAGTTACGGGACGGAAGCTTTCTTT
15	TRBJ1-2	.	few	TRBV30	CAWNLGIASEGGYTF	TGTGCCTGGAATCTCGGGATCGCCTCTGAGGGTGGCTACACCTTC
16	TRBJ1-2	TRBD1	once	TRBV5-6	CASSLGPGQVYYGYTF	TGTGCCAGCAGCTTGGGGCCGGGACAGGTCTACTATGGCTACACCTTC
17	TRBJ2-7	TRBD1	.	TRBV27	CASSFGQVAEGSYEQYF	TGTGCCAGCAGTTTTGGACAGGTTGCCGAAGGATCCTACGAGCAGTACTTC
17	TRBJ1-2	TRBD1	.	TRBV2	CASSEEGGEQGYYGYTF	TGTGCCAGCAGTGAGGAGGGGGGGGAACAGGGGTACTATGGCTACACCTTC
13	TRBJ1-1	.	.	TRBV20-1	CSARDARNTEAFF	TGCAGTGCTAGAGATGCCCGGAACACTGAAGCTTTCTTT
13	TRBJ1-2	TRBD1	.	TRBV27	CASRKTGGHGYTF	TGTGCCAGCAGGAAAACAGGGGGACATGGCTACACCTTC
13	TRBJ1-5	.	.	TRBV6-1	CASSRTLDQPQHF	TGTGCCAGCAGCCGTACTTTGGATCAGCCCCAGCATTTT
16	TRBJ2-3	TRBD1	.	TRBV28	CASSTLGGTRTDTQYF	TGTGCCAGCAGCACCTTAGGGGGCACCCGCACAGATACGCAGTATTTT
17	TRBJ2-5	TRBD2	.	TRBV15	CATSRDIGGGMGETQYF	TGTGCCACCAGCAGAGATATTGGGGGGGGGATGGGAGAGACCCAGTACTTC
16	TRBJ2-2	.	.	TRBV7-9	CASSLEAGSNTGELFF	TGTGCCAGCAGCTTAGAGGCAGGGTCGAACACCGGGGAGCTGTTTTTT